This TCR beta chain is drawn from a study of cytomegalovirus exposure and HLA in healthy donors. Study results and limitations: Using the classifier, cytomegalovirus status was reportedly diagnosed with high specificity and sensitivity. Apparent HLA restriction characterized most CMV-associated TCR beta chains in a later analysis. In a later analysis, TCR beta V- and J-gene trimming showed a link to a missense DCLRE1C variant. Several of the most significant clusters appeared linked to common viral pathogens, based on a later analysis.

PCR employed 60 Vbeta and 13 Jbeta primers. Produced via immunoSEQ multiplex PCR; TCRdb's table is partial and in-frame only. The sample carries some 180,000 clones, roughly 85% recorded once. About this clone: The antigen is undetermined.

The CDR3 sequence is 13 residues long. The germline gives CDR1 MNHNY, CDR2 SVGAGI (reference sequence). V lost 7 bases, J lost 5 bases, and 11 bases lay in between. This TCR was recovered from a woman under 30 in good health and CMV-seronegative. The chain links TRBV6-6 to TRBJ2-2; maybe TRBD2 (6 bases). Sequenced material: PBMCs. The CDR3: CASNFGTTGELFF. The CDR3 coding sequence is TGTGCCAGCAACTTTGGGACTACCGGGGAGCTGTTTTTT.